The rows below give T cell receptor beta chains drawn from one sample of a study of cytomegalovirus exposure and HLA in healthy donors. Profiled with immunoSEQ multiplex PCR; TCRdb holds only in-frame clones, not every one. The sample lists about 200,000 clones; approximately 78% were seen once. The sequencing input was PBMCs. Receptors originate from a woman between 45 and 60 years old in good health and CMV-seropositive. Each CDR3 is given with its conserved first and last residue. D genes are given only for firm matches. A row's size may be missing; if present it is once, few, many or a size class.

d_call	j_call	v_call	clone_size	cdr3_nt	cdr3_aa
.	TRBJ1-2	TRBV27	.	TGTGCCAGCAGTATCGACCCACAGGGCCAAGGAGGCTATGGCTACACCTTC	CASSIDPQGQGGYGYTF
TRBD2	TRBJ2-7	TRBV28	.	TGTGCCAGCAGTTTACTAACTAGCGGGAGTGGCGTCGAGCAGTACTTC	CASSLLTSGSGVEQYF
.	TRBJ2-1	TRBV9	.	TGTGCCAGCAGCCCGCGGACACAAGCAGGCTACAATGAGCAGTTCTTC	CASSPRTQAGYNEQFF
TRBD2	TRBJ2-5	TRBV7-2	.	TGTGCCAGCAGCCCCCGCCGCTTAGCGGGAGCAGAGACCCAGTACTTC	CASSPRRLAGAETQYF
.	TRBJ2-1	TRBV27	.	TGTGCCAGCACCTCGGACTCCACAAGCTCCTACAATGAGCAGTTCTTC	CASTSDSTSSYNEQFF
TRBD2	TRBJ2-7	TRBV27	once	TGTGCCAGCAGGTCTAGCGGGAAATACGAGCAGTACTTC	CASRSSGKYEQYF
.	TRBJ2-5	TRBV5-1	.	TGCGCCAGCAGCTTGGGTGGGCTCCTCCAAGAGACCCAGTACTTC	CASSLGGLLQETQYF
TRBD1	TRBJ2-1	TRBV6-5	.	TGTGCCAGCAGTGAGGGACAGTTTAATGAGCAGTTCTTC	CASSEGQFNEQFF
.	TRBJ2-5	TRBV19	.	TGTGCCAGTAGTACAGGGGAGACCCAGTACTTC	CASSTGETQYF
.	TRBJ2-3	TRBV29-1	.	TGCAGCATAGAGGTGGTTAGGACTAGCACAGATACGCAGTATTTT	CSIEVVRTSTDTQYF
TRBD2	TRBJ2-3	TRBV5-1	.	TGCGCCAGCAGCCAACTCTCTAGCGGGGGGGCGGGTGGAGATACGCAGTATTTT	CASSQLSSGGAGGDTQYF
.	TRBJ1-1	TRBV7-2	.	TGTGCCAGCAGCCCGGGACGGGGGACTGAAGCTTTCTTT	CASSPGRGTEAFF
TRBD2	TRBJ2-1	TRBV19	.	TGTGCCAGTAGTAAGACTAGCCTAATGGGCAATGAGCAGTTCTTC	CASSKTSLMGNEQFF
TRBD1	TRBJ2-5	TRBV7-9	few	TGTGCCAGCAGCTCATGGGACAGGGCCCAAGAGACCCAGTACTTC	CASSSWDRAQETQYF
TRBD2	TRBJ2-1	TRBV2	.	TGTGCCAGCAGTGACCCGGGACTAGTGTACAATGAGCAGTTCTTC	CASSDPGLVYNEQFF
.	TRBJ2-1	TRBV7-2	.	TGTGCCAGCAGCCCGAGGGCATTCTCCTACAATGAGCAGTTCTTC	CASSPRAFSYNEQFF
TRBD2	TRBJ2-7	TRBV29-1	.	TGCAGCGTTGAAGGCCTAGCGGGAGTGGCTTACGAGCAGTACTTC	CSVEGLAGVAYEQYF
.	TRBJ1-6	TRBV6-1	once	TGTGCCAGCAGAGGACAAGGCAATAATTCACCCCTCCACTTT	CASRGQGNNSPLHF
.	TRBJ2-2	TRBV7-9	.	TGTGCCAGTACTGGCCTAGGAGCGAACACCGGGGAGCTGTTTTTT	CASTGLGANTGELFF
TRBD1	TRBJ1-1	TRBV5-1	.	TGCGCCAGCAGCCCCGGACAGGGGGCCCTAACTGAAGCTTTCTTT	CASSPGQGALTEAFF
.	TRBJ2-2	TRBV5-1	.	TGCGCCAGCAGCCAACTTCTGGGGCAGAACACCGGGGAGCTGTTTTTT	CASSQLLGQNTGELFF
.	TRBJ2-7	TRBV7-2	.	TGTGCCAGCAGCTTAGGTCTTTCGCGGGAGCAGTACTTC	CASSLGLSREQYF
TRBD1	TRBJ2-5	TRBV7-9	.	TGTGCCAGCAGCTTAGTTGGGGACAGGGATCAGGAGACCCAGTACTTC	CASSLVGDRDQETQYF
TRBD2	TRBJ2-3	TRBV5-1	.	TGCGCCAGCAGACCTAGCGGGGCCCAACTGCGCACAGATACGCAGTATTTT	CASRPSGAQLRTDTQYF
.	TRBJ1-5	TRBV7-2	.	TGTGCCAGCAGCTTAGACAGGTACCAGCCCCAGCATTTT	CASSLDRYQPQHF
TRBD1	TRBJ2-7	TRBV5-4	few	TGTGCCAGCAGCTTGGGTGGGACAGGGGGCTCCTACGAGCAGTACTTC	CASSLGGTGGSYEQYF
TRBD1	TRBJ2-6	TRBV15	.	TGTGCCACCAGCACCGCCGGGACAGCTGGGGCCAACGGCCTGACTTTC	CATSTAGTAGANGLTF
TRBD2	TRBJ2-7	TRBV5-5	few	TGTGCCAGCAGCTTGGTGGTAGCGGGGCCCTACGAGCAGTACTTC	CASSLVVAGPYEQYF
TRBD2	TRBJ2-2	TRBV6-5	.	TGTGCCAGCAGGACTAGCGTGAGCGGGGAGCTGTTTTTT	CASRTSVSGELFF
TRBD2	TRBJ2-7	TRBV5-6	once	TGTGCCAGCAGCTTGCGCCAGCGGGGGCGGACCTACGAGCAGTACTTC	CASSLRQRGRTYEQYF
.	TRBJ2-5	TRBV5-4	.	TGTGCCAGCAGCTCCACAGGGTTAGAGCAGTACTTC	CASSSTGLEQYF
.	TRBJ2-7	TRBV6-1	.	TGTGCCAGCAGTGAAGTCAGGGGCCGATACGAGCAGTACTTC	CASSEVRGRYEQYF
TRBD1	TRBJ2-7	TRBV5-6	once	TGTGCCAGCAGTCGACAGGGGGCTTTGTACGAGCAGTACTTC	CASSRQGALYEQYF
TRBD1	TRBJ2-5	TRBV9	.	TGTGCCAGCAGCGTGGGGACAGCCCAAGAGACCCAGTACTTC	CASSVGTAQETQYF
TRBD1	TRBJ1-2	TRBV6-1	.	TGTGCCAGCAGGACAGGGCCTAACTATGGCTACACCTTC	CASRTGPNYGYTF
TRBD2	TRBJ2-5	TRBV28	.	TGTGCCAGCAGTTCACCGGGACTAGCCCAATTCGGGGAGCAGTACTTC	CASSSPGLAQFGEQYF
.	TRBJ2-5	TRBV2	.	TGTGCCAGCACCCTAACGAGACAAGAGACCCAGTACTTC	CASTLTRQETQYF
.	TRBJ2-1	TRBV7-9	once	TGTGCCAGCAGCTTAGTCCCGGACAGCAATGAGCAGTTCTTC	CASSLVPDSNEQFF
.	TRBJ2-7	TRBV28	.	TGTGCCAGCAGTGTGGCAGGGGACGAGCAGTACTTC	CASSVAGDEQYF
TRBD1	TRBJ1-1	TRBV15	.	TGTGCCACCAGCGCTTCGACAGGGGCCGGGACTGAAGCTTTCTTT	CATSASTGAGTEAFF
TRBD1	TRBJ1-3	TRBV18	once	TGTGCCAGCTCACCATTTCGGGACAGGGAGTCTGGAAACACCATATATTTT	CASSPFRDRESGNTIYF
TRBD1	TRBJ2-5	TRBV18	.	TGTGCCAGCTCACCAACCGGGACAGGGGGCGGAGAGACCCAGTACTTC	CASSPTGTGGGETQYF
TRBD1	TRBJ2-3	TRBV28	few	TGTGCCAGCAGTACACCCGGGACAGGGGACACAGATACGCAGTATTTT	CASSTPGTGDTDTQYF
TRBD1	TRBJ2-3	TRBV4-1	.	TGCGCCAGCAGCCAAGATGCAGCCGGGACAGGGAGAGATACGCAGTATTTT	CASSQDAAGTGRDTQYF
TRBD2	TRBJ2-1	TRBV30	.	TGTGCCTGGAGTGACGGGAGGGCCGCCCCGAGCCCATACAATGAGCAGTTCTTC	CAWSDGRAAPSPYNEQFF
.	TRBJ2-7	TRBV7-2	.	TGTGCCAGCAGCAGAACCGCTTGGGACTTCGGCTCCTACGAGCAGTACTTC	CASSRTAWDFGSYEQYF
TRBD1	TRBJ2-7	TRBV27	.	TGTGCCAGCAGTTTGGACAGGGGGTTTTACGAGCAGTACTTC	CASSLDRGFYEQYF
TRBD2	TRBJ2-1	TRBV2	.	TGTGCCAGCAGTGACCCTAGCGGGAGCTCCTACAATGAGCAGTTCTTC	CASSDPSGSSYNEQFF
.	TRBJ2-1	TRBV10-3	.	TGTGCCATCAGTGAGTCGACAGGATATGGGGGGTTCTTC	CAISESTGYGGFF
.	TRBJ2-1	TRBV13	.	TGTGCCAGCAGCTTTCCGGGGGGCCCCAGCAATGAGCAGTTCTTC	CASSFPGGPSNEQFF
TRBD2	TRBJ2-2	TRBV9	.	TGTGCCAGCAGCGTAGAAGCGGGGCCCGGGGAGCTGTTTTTT	CASSVEAGPGELFF
.	TRBJ1-2	TRBV15	.	TGTGCCACCAGCAGAGATAGGCGGGGCTATGGCTACACCTTC	CATSRDRRGYGYTF
.	TRBJ2-2	TRBV6-1	once	TGTGCCAGCAGTGAAGCGCTGGCAGGTTACGGGGAGCTGTTTTTT	CASSEALAGYGELFF
.	TRBJ1-2	TRBV28	.	TGTGCCAGCAGTTTAATAGGGGCGGGGGGCTACACCTTC	CASSLIGAGGYTF
.	TRBJ2-1	TRBV7-9	.	TGTGCCAGCAGCTTAGTGACGACTATTGGAAAGTTCTTC	CASSLVTTIGKFF
TRBD1	TRBJ1-4	TRBV19	.	TGTGCCAGTAGCCGCCGGACAGGCGATAATGAAAAACTGTTTTTT	CASSRRTGDNEKLFF
TRBD2	TRBJ2-5	TRBV4-1	.	TGCGCCAGCGGCCTCCAAAGGGGCGGGGGAGAGACCCAGTACTTC	CASGLQRGGGETQYF
.	TRBJ2-2	TRBV28	.	TGTGCCAGCAGTCAACAGGGAAGGTTTCCCGGGGAGCTGTTTTTT	CASSQQGRFPGELFF
TRBD1	TRBJ1-2	TRBV27	.	TGTGCCAGCAGCTCCGGGACAGGAAGCGGCTGGGGCTACACCTTC	CASSSGTGSGWGYTF
TRBD1	TRBJ2-7	TRBV6-5	few	TGTGCCAGCAGGACAGGGGGCCTCTACGAGCAGTACTTC	CASRTGGLYEQYF